This is a list of T cell receptor beta chains from one sample in a study of human T cells and chemical hapten exposure. TCRdb fed the 5' RACE reads into MiXCR, producing one record per CDR3 protein. The sample records 120,000 to 150,000 distinct CDR3 sequences, around 4.4% being singletons. The receptors were gathered from a female donor in good health. Both conserved end residues are part of each CDR3. The D gene is left open where the match is weak. Clone size is given for some rows only: seen once, a few or many times, or a class if the clone is expanded.

many	TRBV20-1	NA	TRBJ1-2	CSASPRSYGYTF	TGCAGTGCTAGCCCGAGGTCCTATGGCTACACCTTC
NA	TRBV3-1	NA	TRBJ1-2	CASSQEGARGYTF	TGTGCCAGCAGCCAAGAGGGGGCACGAGGCTACACCTTC
many	TRBV20-1	NA	TRBJ1-1	CSATDRRRPEAFF	TGCAGTGCTACCGACAGGCGCAGGCCTGAAGCTTTCTTT
many	TRBV20-1	NA	TRBJ2-3	CSARVSGNTDTQYF	TGCAGTGCTAGAGTTAGCGGTAACACAGATACGCAGTATTTT
many	TRBV3-1	TRBD2	TRBJ2-3	CASSPRLAADSTDTQYF	TGTGCCAGCAGCCCCAGACTAGCGGCCGATAGCACAGATACGCAGTATTTT
few	TRBV28	NA	TRBJ2-7	CASNLAGRTYEQYF	TGTGCCAGCAACTTGGCGGGGCGCACCTACGAGCAGTACTTC
many	TRBV4-3	NA	TRBJ1-6	CASRTLYSPLHF	TGCGCCAGCAGAACCCTCTACTCACCCCTCCACTTT
many	TRBV18	NA	TRBJ1-2	CASSPPTGAQVYGYTF	TGTGCCAGCTCACCACCGACGGGGGCGCAGGTCTATGGCTACACCTTC
few	TRBV20-1	TRBD2	TRBJ2-5	CSADRALAGGQETQYF	TGCAGTGCTGACCGAGCACTAGCGGGGGGCCAAGAGACCCAGTACTTC
many	TRBV5-1	NA	TRBJ2-6	CASSFERGSGANVLTF	TGCGCCAGCAGCTTTGAACGGGGCTCTGGGGCCAACGTCCTGACTTTC